One sample yielded the 28 T cell receptor beta chains listed below, sequenced in a study of T-cell memory formation after mild COVID-19 (dated by TCRdb to the early 2020s). The method behind the library was 5' RACE. These reads were obtained on an Illumina NovaSeq 6000. TCRdb trimmed the raw reads at Q25, called clones with MiXCR and kept productive beta chains. Rows with one shared CDR3 protein collapse into an entry with the most common genes and DNA. The sample table lists 300,000 to 400,000 distinct CDR3 sequences, under 30% of them with a count of one. Clones ranked in the top ten supply roughly 14% of the sample. Sequencing was done on a sample of PBMCs or a T cell subset sorted from them (not recorded which). The receptors were sampled from an adult woman who had mild COVID-19 (a few samples of this study predate the infection). The sample titles of this study are shuffled in the database, so cell type and time point are left out; the donor was told from shared clones.

This clonotype has a handful of counts. The chain employs TRBV2 and TRBJ2-7; D is perhaps TRBD1 (6 bases). Germline V lookup: CDR1 SNHLY, CDR2 FYNNEI. Trimming removed 4 bases at V and 0 bases at J, with 13 bases between. This CDR3 is 15 amino acids long. The CDR3 bases are TGTGCCAGCAGTGTAGGGGGTTCCTACTCCTACGAGCAGTACTTC. It encodes CASSVGGSYSYEQYF.

The chain couples TRBV29-1 to TRBJ2-2; D is perhaps TRBD2 (7 bases). From germline, CDR1 is SQVTM and CDR2 ANQGSEA. Between the trimmed V and J ends, which lost 6 bases and 2 bases, there was a span of 19 bases. This CDR3 contains 16 residues. CDR3 region: CSVGGPTGPNTGELFF. Written as DNA, the CDR3 is TGCAGCGTGGGGGGGCCGACAGGACCCAACACCGGGGAGCTGTTTTTT.

V is TRBV5-1 and J is TRBJ2-1; TRBD1 is a possible D gene (6 bases). CDR3 size: 13 residues. Germline V gene lookup returns CDR1 SGHRS and CDR2 YFSETQ. V lost 7 bases, J lost 9 bases, and 17 bases lay in between. Here the CDR3 reads CASVDQGMGEQFF. The CDR3 nucleotides are TGCGCCAGCGTAGACCAGGGGATGGGTGAGCAGTTCTTC.

The rearrangement uses TRBV4-3 and TRBJ2-3; D may be TRBD2 (6 bases). Trimming cost V 0 bases and J 2 bases, with 15 bases left between them. The CDR3 is 17 amino acids. Germline CDR1 and CDR2: LGHNA and YSLEER. The CDR3 region has the DNA TGCGCCAGCAGCCAAGAGAGGAGCGGGCTATCCACAGATACGCAGTATTTT. Amino acids: CASSQERSGLSTDTQYF.

This clonotype was detected ten times or more. J is TRBJ1-1 and V is TRBV12-3 or TRBV12-4; D perhaps matches TRBD1 (5 bases). Trimming pared 5 bases from V and 0 bases from J, leaving 10 bases between. CDR3 size: 14 residues. The CDR3 DNA is TGTGCCAGCAGTCTGCGACAGCTGAACACTGAAGCTTTCTTT. It codes for CASSLRQLNTEAFF.

The gene calls are TRBV19 and TRBJ2-7, with a possible D match to TRBD1 (5 bases). Germline loops: CDR1 LNHDA, CDR2 SQIVND (reference sequence). Trimming took off 7 bases at V and 0 bases at J, with 13 bases between the two ends. The length of the CDR3 is 14 residues. This CDR3 reads CASTEDTNSYEQYF. Written as DNA, the CDR3 is TGTGCCAGTACCGAGGACACCAACTCCTACGAGCAGTACTTC.

This chain links TRBV4-1 with TRBJ2-1, with a tentative D call TRBD2 (6 bases). There are 14 residues in the CDR3. Germline assignment: CDR1 MGHRA and CDR2 YSYEKL. V was shortened by 4 bases and J by 9 bases, with 16 bases between the two germline ends. CDR3 amino acids: CASSPETSSTEQFF. CDR3 sequence (DNA): TGCGCCAGCAGCCCAGAGACTAGTTCCACTGAGCAGTTCTTC.

This clonotype has ten or more counts. J is TRBJ1-1 and V is TRBV2; weak D call: TRBD1 (6 bases). The germline gives CDR1 SNHLY, CDR2 FYNNEI. The V end was cut by 6 bases, the J end by 1 base, with 15 bases between. The CDR3 consists of 15 residues. The CDR3 DNA reads TGTGCCAGCAGGGACTCGACAGGAGGGAACACTGAAGCTTTCTTT. Amino acid sequence: CASRDSTGGNTEAFF.

A few counts support this clonotype. The CDR3 DNA reads TGTGCCAGCAGCTTCTCAATCCCCTATGGCTACACCTTC. Residues: CASSFSIPYGYTF. The chain recombines TRBV7-2 with TRBJ1-2; D gene ambiguous. Germline CDR1 SGHTA, CDR2 FQGNSA. V was pared by 3 bases and J by 4 bases, with 9 bases between. The CDR3 is made up of 13 amino acids. Combining the CDR3 with reference TRBV7-2 and TRBJ1-2 gives the whole variable domain GAGVSQSPSNKVTEKGKDVELRCDPISGHTALYWYRQSLGQGLEFLIYFQGNSAPDKSGLPSDRFSAERTGGSVSTLTIQRTQQEDSAVYLCASSFSIPYGYTFGSGTRLTVV.

The chain couples TRBV14 to TRBJ2-1; TRBD2 aligns across 12 bases. Germline values: CDR1 SGHDN, CDR2 FVKESK. Losses at the gene ends were 4 bases for V and 7 bases for J; bases not matched to a gene: 11. CDR3 length: 17 amino acids. CDR3 bases: TGTGCCAGCAGCCCAAGGGTAACTAGCGGGAGGTTGAATGAGCAGTTCTTC. Translating gives CASSPRVTSGRLNEQFF.

The J gene is TRBJ2-7, the V gene TRBV5-1; TRBD1 agrees at 7 bases. CDR1 SGHRS and CDR2 YFSETQ come from the germline V gene. V shed 3 bases, J shed 0 bases, and the junction held 6 bases outside the gene matches. The CDR3 consists of 15 residues. The CDR3: CASSSGQVSSYEQYF. DNA of the CDR3: TGCGCCAGCAGCTCAGGACAGGTTTCCTCCTACGAGCAGTACTTC.

This clonotype was seen a handful of times. The chain is built from TRBV12-3 or TRBV12-4 and TRBJ2-3, with 10 nucleotides matching TRBD2. The CDR3 spans 16 residues. After removal of 3 bases from V and 3 bases from J, the junction contained 6 bases not matched to a gene. DNA of the CDR3: TGTGCCAGCAGTTTGGCTAGCGGGGGAGAGACAGATACGCAGTATTTT. Protein: CASSLASGGETDTQYF.

The count of this clonotype is one. V usage is TRBV12-3 or TRBV12-4 and J usage is TRBJ1-2, with 8 bases identical to TRBD1. The CDR3 is made up of 14 amino acids. The ends lost 4 bases at V and 8 bases at J; junction bases unmatched: 9. The CDR3 protein is CASSYSRTGRGYTF. Here the CDR3 DNA reads TGTGCCAGCAGTTACTCAAGGACAGGGAGAGGCTACACCTTC.

The V call is TRBV7-3, the J call TRBJ2-3; 14 bases align to TRBD2. This CDR3 has 17 amino acids. Trimming at V came to 5 bases and at J to 0 bases, leaving 4 bases not matched to a gene. CDR1 and CDR2 from the germline V gene are SGHTA and FQGTGA. For the CDR3, the DNA is TGTGCCAGCAGCATGACTAGCGGGGGGGCCAGCACAGATACGCAGTATTTT. Its protein is CASSMTSGGASTDTQYF.

This clonotype was detected a few times. The gene calls are TRBV5-1 and TRBJ2-7, with 7 nucleotides matching TRBD2. Per the germline V gene, CDR1 is SGHRS and CDR2 is YFSETQ. The CDR3 consists of 13 residues. V was pared by 0 bases and J by 6 bases, with 3 bases of the junction left unmatched. CDR3: CASSLGTSFEQYF. CDR3 nucleotide sequence: TGCGCCAGCAGCTTGGGGACTAGTTTCGAGCAGTACTTC. Full variable domain (outside the CDR3, taken from reference TRBV5-1 and TRBJ2-7): KAGVTQTPRYLIKTRGQQVTLSCSPISGHRSVSWYQQTPGQGLQFLFEYFSETQRNKGNFPGRFSGRQFSNSRSEMNVSTLELGDSALYLCASSLGTSFEQYFGPGTRLTVT.

This sequence joins TRBV3-1 and TRBJ2-7; TRBD2 aligns across 13 bases. V lost 4 bases and J lost 3; bases outside the gene matches: 9. Germline-derived CDR1 and CDR2 are LGHDT and YNNKEL (reference sequence). There are 17 residues in the CDR3. CDR3 region: CASSLPGTSGASYEQYF. CDR3 nucleotides: TGTGCCAGCAGCCTACCCGGGACTAGCGGGGCCAGCTACGAGCAGTACTTC.

The chain uses TRBV6-5 and TRBJ1-1; no definite D call. The CDR3 contains 15 residues. CDR1 MNHEY and CDR2 SVGAGI come from the germline V gene. The V end was cut by 2 bases, the J end by 4 bases, with 14 bases between. The CDR3 here is CASSYIGNAATEAFF. DNA for the CDR3: TGTGCCAGCAGTTACATAGGGAACGCGGCCACTGAAGCTTTCTTT.

This clonotype was seen many times. The rearrangement joins TRBV14 to TRBJ1-3; no clear D. The CDR3 is 12 residues long. Deletions cut 3 bases from V and 3 bases from J, with 3 bases between. Germline values: CDR1 SGHDN, CDR2 FVKESK. The CDR3 nucleotides are TGTGCCAGCAGCCAGGGTGGAAACACCATATATTTT. This sequence encodes CASSQGGNTIYF. Together with reference TRBV14 and TRBJ1-3, the CDR3 gives the full variable domain: EAGVTQFPSHSVIEKGQTVTLRCDPISGHDNLYWYRRVMGKEIKFLLHFVKESKQDESGMPNNRFLAERTGGTYSTLKVQPAELEDSGVYFCASSQGGNTIYFGEGSWLTVV.

The chain couples TRBV9 to TRBJ2-1; the match to TRBD2 covers 10 bases. V lost 0 bases and J lost 2; bases outside the gene matches: 8. The CDR3 spans 18 residues. Germline loops: CDR1 SGDLS, CDR2 YYNGEE. As DNA, the CDR3 is TGTGCCAGCAGCGTAGGGGTAGCGGGGGGCCCGCCCTACAATGAGCAGTTCTTC. It specifies CASSVGVAGGPPYNEQFF.

This clonotype was observed many times. The gene calls are TRBV10-3 and TRBJ2-7; tentative D call: TRBD2 (6 bases). Germline CDR1 is ENHRY and CDR2 is SYGVKD. This CDR3 is built from 13 residues. V dropped 7 bases and J dropped 3 bases, with 13 bases sitting between them. The CDR3 here is CAITLGGGYEQYF. For the CDR3, the DNA is TGTGCCATCACCCTCGGGGGAGGCTACGAGCAGTACTTC.

The chain combines TRBV27 with TRBJ2-2; possibly TRBD1 for D (5 bases). The V gene lost 3 bases and the J gene lost 4 bases, with 6 bases spanning the gap. The CDR3 is 13 residues long. Per the germline V gene, CDR1 is MNHEY and CDR2 is SMNVEV (reference sequence). The CDR3 bases are TGTGCCAGCAGTTTTCAGGGCACCGGGGAGCTGTTTTTT. Its protein product is CASSFQGTGELFF.

The CDR3 sequence is CSVLGQASYEQYF. The CDR3 nucleotides are TGCAGCGTTCTGGGACAGGCCTCCTACGAGCAGTACTTC. This sequence joins TRBV29-1 and TRBJ2-7; 8 nucleotides agree with TRBD1. CDR1 SQVTM and CDR2 ANQGSEA come from the germline V gene. The CDR3 has 13 amino acids. Trimming took 5 bases from V and 0 from J; bases not matched to a gene: 3.

The chain employs TRBV2 and TRBJ1-5; D gene ambiguous. CDR3 length equals 15 residues. Germline values: CDR1 SNHLY, CDR2 FYNNEI. Trimming removed 4 bases at V and 0 bases at J, with 10 bases between. As DNA, the CDR3 is TGTGCCAGCAGTGGTAAAGGAATTAGCAATCAGCCCCAGCATTTT. It specifies CASSGKGISNQPQHF.

The chain carries TRBV3-1 and TRBJ2-7; TRBD2 matches at 10 bases. This CDR3 region has 15 residues. Germline V lookup: CDR1 LGHDT, CDR2 YNNKEL (reference sequence). The V and J ends lost 0 bases and 3 bases, in that order; junction bases with no gene match: 2. CDR3 coding DNA: TGTGCCAGCAGCCAAGATCTAGCGGGGGTCTACGAGCAGTACTTC. It codes for CASSQDLAGVYEQYF.

This clonotype has only a few counts. The chain couples TRBV7-6 to TRBJ1-1, with 9 nucleotides matching TRBD1. Trimming at V came to 5 bases and at J to 0 bases, leaving 7 bases not matched to a gene. The CDR3 is 16 residues long. From germline, CDR1 is SGHVS and CDR2 FNYEAQ. The CDR3 here is CASSPRDRELNTEAFF. In DNA, the CDR3 is TGTGCCAGCAGCCCTCGGGACAGGGAGTTGAACACTGAAGCTTTCTTT.

The chain recombines TRBV30 with TRBJ2-1; D uncertain. This CDR3 is 12 amino acids long. The germline V gene has CDR1 GTSNPN and CDR2 SVGIG (reference sequence). Trimming cost V 2 bases and J 4 bases, with 6 bases left between them. This CDR3 is CAWSPTYNEQFF. The CDR3 bases are TGTGCCTGGAGTCCGACTTACAATGAGCAGTTCTTC. Supplemented by reference TRBV30 and TRBJ2-1, the full variable domain reads SQTIHQWPATLVQPVGSPLSLECTVEGTSNPNLYWYRQAAGRGLQLLFYSVGIGQISSEVPQNLSASRPQDRQFILSSKKLLLSDSGFYLCAWSPTYNEQFFGPGTRLTVL.

For the CDR3, the DNA is TGTGCCAGCAGCTCCTCCCCGGACAGTCACTACGAGCAGTACTTC. Translation gives CASSSSPDSHYEQYF. The genes are TRBV6-2 or TRBV6-3 and TRBJ2-7; tentatively, D is TRBD1 (6 bases). Per germline, CDR1 MNHEY and CDR2 SVGEGT. This CDR3 comprises 15 residues. V gave up 6 bases and J gave up 3 bases, with 18 bases separating them.

This clonotype was counted at least ten times. This chain joins TRBV7-9 and TRBJ2-3; 10 nucleotides align to TRBD2. CDR3 length: 15 residues. V lost 4 bases, J lost 1 base, and 2 bases stayed unmatched. Germline V lookup: CDR1 SEHNR, CDR2 FQNEAQ (reference sequence). The DNA for the CDR3 is TGTGCCAGCAGCTGGGGGACTAGCGGCACAGATACGCAGTATTTT. This encodes CASSWGTSGTDTQYF. Full variable domain (outside the CDR3, taken from reference TRBV7-9 and TRBJ2-3): DTGVSQNPRHKITKRGQNVTFRCDPISEHNRLYWYRQTLGQGPEFLTYFQNEAQLEKSRLLSDRFSAERPKGSFSTLEIQRTEQGDSAMYLCASSWGTSGTDTQYFGPGTRLTVL.